This T cell receptor (beta chain) was identified during a study of blood T cell repertoires in COVID-19. At the level of the study: From the United States, Italy and Spain came samples of acute and convalescent COVID-19. The cDNA or gDNA used as material had been derived from T cells, B-cell-depleted T cells, or PBMCs.

As handled by the study authors: Researchers report that nucleated cell counts were estimated from reference gene primer amplification. TCRdb's table, derived via immunoSEQ multiplex PCR, lists solely in-frame clones and lacks some. From that table come the V and J calls and clone size; the DNA was used to work out D and trimming. The repertoire holds 70,000 to 100,000 clones, with about 88% as singletons. This clone was counted a few times. Trimming removed 5 bases from V and 7 bases from J; junction bases left unmatched: 12. Germline CDR1 reads LNHDA; CDR2 reads SQIVND (reference sequence). The CDR3 sequence is 15 residues long.

This chain uses TRBV19 with TRBJ1-1; 8 nucleotides agree with TRBD1. Input material: peripheral blood. The source is a human donor in a cohort sampled during active COVID-19. The CDR3 nucleotides read TGTGCCAGTAGTCTCCGGACAGGGATAAAGGGTGAAGCTTTCTTT. Protein product: CASSLRTGIKGEAFF.